This TCR beta chain was recovered during a study of OX40 agonist ivuxolimab in advanced cancers. As for the study in general: Ivuxolimab, which is an agonistic anti-OX40 (CD134) antibody, was administered to the patients.

With respect to this clone: The antigen is undetermined.

TCRdb's table, derived via immunoSEQ multiplex PCR, lists solely in-frame clones and lacks some. The table lists 55,000 to 85,000 clones, about nine tenths of them singletons, with approximately 0.3% in the top ten. General study findings and limits: In CD8+ T cells, expanded clones were on average more numerous than in CD4+.

Germline V gives CDR1 MGHRA, CDR2 YSYEKL. The CDR3 has 17 residues. The germline V and J ends were trimmed by 1 base and 0 bases, with 10 bases remaining between them. The genes are TRBV4-1 and TRBJ2-6; D gene unclear. This material consisted of CD4+ or CD8+ T cells sorted from blood, taken in a trial of the OX40 agonist ivuxolimab. The sequence derives from an adult with an advanced solid tumor such as melanoma, head and neck, liver or kidney cancer. CDR3 loop: CASSQVLSSSGANVLTF. The CDR3 region has the DNA TGCGCCAGCAGCCAAGTCCTCTCAAGCTCTGGGGCCAACGTCCTGACTTTC.